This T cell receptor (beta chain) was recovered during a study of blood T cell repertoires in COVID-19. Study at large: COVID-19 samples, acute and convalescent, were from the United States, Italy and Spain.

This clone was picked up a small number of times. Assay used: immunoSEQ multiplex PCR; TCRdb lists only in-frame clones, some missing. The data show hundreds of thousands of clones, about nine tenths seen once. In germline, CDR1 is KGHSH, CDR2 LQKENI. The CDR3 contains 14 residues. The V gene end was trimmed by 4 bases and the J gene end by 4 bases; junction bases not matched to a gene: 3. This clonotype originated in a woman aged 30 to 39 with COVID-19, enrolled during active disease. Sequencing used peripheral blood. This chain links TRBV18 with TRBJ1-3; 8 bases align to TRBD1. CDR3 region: CASSQTGAGNTIYF. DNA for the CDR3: TGTGCCAGCTCACAGACAGGGGCAGGAAACACCATATATTTT.